Shown below are 24 T cell receptor beta chains from a single sample sequenced in a study of T cells in narcolepsy. The repertoire was sequenced with immunoSEQ multiplex PCR; TCRdb's copy has only in-frame clones and lacks some. The sample holds 30,000 to 45,000 clones, under 85% seen once. The source material was CD45RA- memory CD4+ T cells from PBMCs. These receptors all come from a human donor with narcolepsy.

The CDR3 region has the DNA TGTGCCAGCAGCCAAGCCCGCCTGAACACCGGGGAGCTGTTTTTT. It is translated as CASSQARLNTGELFF. V and J are TRBV4-2 and TRBJ2-2; D remains unclear. This CDR3 spans 15 amino acids. Trimming shortened V by 1 base and J by 1 base, and 7 bases separated the two germline ends. Germline assignment: CDR1 LGHNA and CDR2 YNFKEQ.

This chain joins TRBV18 and TRBJ1-1, with 7 positions matching TRBD1. The V gene end was trimmed by 6 bases and the J gene end by 1 base; junction bases not matched to a gene: 2. CDR1 is KGHSH and CDR2 is LQKENI in the germline V gene. The CDR3 has 13 residues. In nucleotides, the CDR3 is TGTGCCAGCTCCCGGACAGGGAACACTGAAGCTTTCTTT. Translating gives CASSRTGNTEAFF.

This chain connects TRBV7-2 to TRBJ1-1; D gene ambiguous. CDR3 length equals 14 residues. Germline V gives CDR1 SGHTA, CDR2 FQGNSA. Trimming cost V 5 bases and J 0 bases, with 10 bases left between them. CDR3 sequence: CASSPSTVNTEAFF. The DNA for the CDR3 is TGTGCCAGCAGCCCCTCCACAGTGAACACTGAAGCTTTCTTT. The whole variable domain, filled in from reference TRBV7-2 and TRBJ1-1, reads GAGVSQSPSNKVTEKGKDVELRCDPISGHTALYWYRQSLGQGLEFLIYFQGNSAPDKSGLPSDRFSAERTGGSVSTLTIQRTQQEDSAVYLCASSPSTVNTEAFFGQGTRLTVV.

This clone was observed once. The chain recombines TRBV4-3 with TRBJ1-1; TRBD1 is a possible D gene (5 bases). The CDR3 covers 14 residues. Germline CDR1 and CDR2: LGHNA and YSLEER. Trimming left V 5 bases short and J 1 base short, with 11 bases between. CDR3 sequence (DNA): TGCGCCAGCAGCTACGGGACGGCGAACACTGAAGCTTTCTTT. It translates to CASSYGTANTEAFF.

In its sample, this clone was seen a few times. The V gene is TRBV10-3, the J gene TRBJ2-7; 7 bases match TRBD1. The trim removed 4 bases at V and 0 bases at J, leaving 18 bases unmatched. The CDR3 spans 19 residues. Germline assignment: CDR1 ENHRY and CDR2 SYGVKD. The CDR3: CAISGGSGKRQGSSYEQYF. CDR3 nucleotide sequence: TGTGCCATCAGTGGGGGGAGTGGGAAACGACAGGGTAGCTCCTACGAGCAGTACTTC.

This clone has a single count. The CDR3 DNA sequence: TGCGCCAGCAGCCCCTCAGGGATAAGTAACTATGGCTACACCTTC. Amino acids: CASSPSGISNYGYTF. The chain uses TRBV5-1 and TRBJ1-2, with TRBD1 as a possible D gene (5 bases). Trimming removed 4 bases at V and 1 base at J, with 14 bases between. CDR1 is SGHRS and CDR2 is YFSETQ in the germline V gene. The CDR3 spans 15 residues.

J is TRBJ2-1 and V is TRBV4-3, with 8 bases aligning to TRBD2. The CDR3 runs 15 residues. V dropped 4 bases and J dropped 4; count of bases not matched to a gene: 6. From germline, CDR1 is LGHNA and CDR2 YSLEER. The CDR3 nucleotides read TGCGCCAGCAGCCTCACGGGGGGGTTATACAATGAGCAGTTCTTC. This translates into CASSLTGGLYNEQFF.

The rearrangement uses TRBV5-1 and TRBJ1-6; the D is unclear. The CDR3 totals 14 residues. V shed 5 bases and J shed 14 bases, with 20 bases lying between them. CDR1 and CDR2 (germline): SGHRS, YFSETQ. The CDR3 DNA sequence: TGCGCCAGCAGTCCTAGGACCGGCGGGAAGTCCCTCCACTTT. The encoded protein is CASSPRTGGKSLHF.

The chain joins TRBV5-1 to TRBJ2-4; TRBD1 matches at 7 bases. The CDR3 consists of 15 residues. Germline V lookup: CDR1 SGHRS, CDR2 YFSETQ. J was trimmed by 3 bases and V by 0 bases; bases with no gene match: 3. The chain's CDR3 is CASSLGGGNKNIQYF. The DNA of the CDR3 is TGCGCCAGCAGCTTGGGAGGGGGCAACAAAAACATTCAGTACTTC.

The chain carries TRBV19 and TRBJ1-2, with D perhaps matching TRBD1 (5 bases). The CDR3 is 13 residues long. V was cut by 5 bases and J by 7 bases, with 14 bases left in between. The V gene's germline CDR1 is LNHDA and CDR2 SQIVND (reference sequence). The DNA of the CDR3 is TGTGCCAGTAGTCGTCAGGGTTCAGGTGGCTACACCTTC. It yields the protein CASSRQGSGGYTF. Variable domain in full (rest from reference TRBV19 and TRBJ1-2): DGGITQSPKYLFRKEGQNVTLSCEQNLNHDAMYWYRQDPGQGLRLIYYSQIVNDFQKGDIAEGYSVSREKKESFPLTVTSAQKNPTAFYLCASSRQGSGGYTFGSGTRLTVV.

The V call is TRBV6-5, the J call TRBJ2-2; the D gene is possibly TRBD1 (5 bases). V dropped 6 bases and J dropped 6 bases, with 14 bases sitting between them. The V gene's germline CDR1 is MNHEY and CDR2 SVGAGI. The CDR3 runs to 14 residues. The chain's CDR3 is CASRTTREAGELFF. In DNA, the CDR3 is TGTGCCAGCAGGACAACCAGGGAAGCCGGGGAGCTGTTTTTT.

The chain couples TRBV11-2 to TRBJ1-3; no clear D. CDR3 size: 15 residues. Per the germline V gene, CDR1 is SGHAT and CDR2 is FQNNGV. The ends were cut back, 1 base at V and 0 bases at J, with 7 bases in the middle. The CDR3 sequence: CASSLGRSSGNTIYF. The CDR3 DNA reads TGTGCCAGCAGCTTAGGACGGAGCTCTGGAAACACCATATATTTT. The full variable domain, rest sourced from reference TRBV11-2 and TRBJ1-3, is EAGVAQSPRYKIIEKRQSVAFWCNPISGHATLYWYQQILGQGPKLLIQFQNNGVVDDSQLPKDRFSAERLKGVDSTLKIQPAKLEDSAVYLCASSLGRSSGNTIYFGEGSWLTVV.

This chain uses TRBV4-1 with TRBJ2-2, with D perhaps matching TRBD1 or TRBD2 (5 bases each). The V end was cut by 3 bases, the J end by 5 bases, with 25 bases between. This CDR3 contains 19 residues. Looked up from germline, CDR1 is MGHRA and CDR2 is YSYEKL. As DNA, the CDR3 is TGCGCCAGCAGCCAGGGCTCGGGACGGAATCTTATTGGGACCGGGGAGCTGTTTTTT. Its translation: CASSQGSGRNLIGTGELFF.

The genes are TRBV5-8 and TRBJ1-4; D is undetermined. Germline V gene lookup returns CDR1 SGHTS and CDR2 YDEGEE. Trimming left V 0 bases short and J 8 bases short, with 17 bases between. The CDR3 spans 16 residues. Here the CDR3 reads CASSLVTRGGGEKLFF. The CDR3 DNA reads as TGTGCCAGCAGCTTGGTGACGCGGGGTGGAGGGGAAAAACTGTTTTTT.

J is TRBJ2-7 and V is TRBV28, with D perhaps given as TRBD1 or TRBD2 (5 bases each). Germline-derived CDR1 and CDR2 are MDHEN and SYDVKM. Trimming took off 11 bases at V and 6 bases at J, with 14 bases between the two ends. The CDR3 has 11 residues. DNA of the CDR3: TGTGCCGCCCGAGGGGTAGGCGAGCAGTACTTC. This gives the protein CAARGVGEQYF.

V gene TRBV25-1 combines with J gene TRBJ1-6, with D hard to call. The CDR3 has 14 amino acids. Trimming took 7 bases from V and 3 from J, leaving 10 bases between them. The germline V gene encodes CDR1 MGHDK and CDR2 SYGVNS. The CDR3 sequence: CASTAQSYNSPLHF. The CDR3 nucleotides read TGTGCCAGCACTGCACAGAGCTATAATTCACCCCTCCACTTT.

The DNA of the CDR3 is TGCGCCAGCATGCCCCCCGGGATCGCGAACACCGGGGAGCTGTTTTTT. It specifies CASMPPGIANTGELFF. J is TRBJ2-2 and V is TRBV5-1, with D tentatively TRBD2 (5 bases). The germline CDR1 and CDR2 sequences are SGHRS and YFSETQ. The germline V and J ends were trimmed by 6 bases and 0 bases, with 15 bases remaining between them. The CDR3 spans 16 residues. Based on the CDR3 plus reference TRBV5-1 and TRBJ2-2, the full variable domain is KAGVTQTPRYLIKTRGQQVTLSCSPISGHRSVSWYQQTPGQGLQFLFEYFSETQRNKGNFPGRFSGRQFSNSRSEMNVSTLELGDSALYLCASMPPGIANTGELFFGEGSRLTVL.

V usage is TRBV6-6 and J usage is TRBJ2-4; D perhaps matches TRBD2 (7 bases). V was clipped by 6 bases and J by 3 bases, with 18 bases between them. Germline CDR1 is MNHNY and CDR2 is SVGAGI (reference sequence). There are 16 residues in the CDR3. The CDR3 reads CASSEPLGGGKNIQYF. CDR3 nucleotide sequence: TGTGCCAGCAGCGAACCTCTGGGAGGGGGCAAAAACATTCAGTACTTC.

Only a few counts were recorded for this clone. The V gene is TRBV9, the J gene TRBJ2-1; no firm D call. The CDR3 contains 15 residues. Germline V lookup: CDR1 SGDLS, CDR2 YYNGEE. The V end was cut by 0 bases, the J end by 10 bases, with 17 bases between. The CDR3 nucleotides read TGTGCCAGCAGCGTAGACCTCGACACATCATACGAGCAGTTCTTC. Translation: CASSVDLDTSYEQFF.

The chain couples TRBV6-6 to TRBJ1-1; D remains unclear. The V gene's germline CDR1 is MNHNY and CDR2 SVGAGI (reference sequence). There are 14 residues in the CDR3. V lost 2 bases and J lost 0, with 7 bases in between. This chain's CDR3 is CASSYGPMNTEAFF. CDR3 in DNA: TGTGCCAGCAGTTACGGTCCCATGAACACTGAAGCTTTCTTT.

This clone has just a few counts. This sequence joins TRBV30 and TRBJ1-6; TRBD1 might be the D (6 bases). The CDR3 is 15 amino acids. CDR1 and CDR2 from the germline V gene are GTSNPN and SVGIG (reference sequence). V lost 3 bases and J lost 6, with 15 bases in between. The CDR3 region is CAWRRNRQVNSPLHF. The CDR3 DNA follows: TGTGCCTGGAGGAGGAACAGACAGGTTAATTCACCCCTCCACTTT. The full variable domain, in which reference TRBV30 and TRBJ1-6 provide the parts outside the CDR3, is SQTIHQWPATLVQPVGSPLSLECTVEGTSNPNLYWYRQAAGRGLQLLFYSVGIGQISSEVPQNLSASRPQDRQFILSSKKLLLSDSGFYLCAWRRNRQVNSPLHFGNGTRLTVT.

The rearrangement joins TRBV7-2 to TRBJ2-5; 7 bases line up with TRBD1. The V segment lost 3 bases and the J segment 3 bases; nucleotides outside the gene matches: 4. The CDR3 is 14 residues long. CDR1 is SGHTA and CDR2 is FQGNSA in the germline V gene. DNA for the CDR3: TGTGCCAGCAGCTTTGGGGACAGAAAAGAGACCCAGTACTTC. It encodes CASSFGDRKETQYF.

The chain employs TRBV13 and TRBJ2-2, with TRBD2 matching over 13 bases. The J segment lost 4 bases and the V segment lost 5 bases, leaving 10 bases of the junction unmatched. The CDR3 length is 18 residues. Germline CDR1 PRHDT, CDR2 FYEKMQ (reference sequence). As DNA, the CDR3 is TGTGCCAGCAGCCCGAATTATAGGACTAGCGGGGGCACCGGGGAGCTGTTTTTT. It codes for CASSPNYRTSGGTGELFF.

The chain is built from TRBV27 and TRBJ2-3, with TRBD2 identical over 9 bases. CDR1 and CDR2 from the germline V gene are MNHEY and SMNVEV (reference sequence). The CDR3 has 16 amino acids. Trimming removed 7 bases from V and 5 bases from J; junction bases left unmatched: 13. CDR3 sequence reads: CASKAWSSGDGDTQYF. The CDR3 coding sequence is TGTGCCAGCAAGGCCTGGTCTAGCGGGGACGGAGATACGCAGTATTTT.